The 9 T cell receptor beta chains listed next were all sequenced from one sample in a study of vaccination effects on CD4 cells after COVID-19. Profiling relied on immunoSEQ multiplex PCR, and the TCRdb table lists in-frame clones only, not all of them. The data hold more than 65,000 clones, with around 81% observed a single time. The antigens these receptors bind are not known. ViraFEST used viral peptide pools to expand antigen-specific CD4+ T cells before sequencing. The culture ran for nine to ten days, and then CD4+ T cells were isolated. Of the BNT162b2 and mRNA-1273 vaccines, participants received two doses of one or the other. The starting material was CD4+ T cells from PBMCs cultured with HCoV-229E spike peptides, obtained after COVID-19 vaccination. These receptors came from a human donor who received a COVID-19 vaccine.

V and J are TRBV7-2 and TRBJ1-4; D remains ambiguous. V was shortened by 1 base and J by 8 bases, with 8 bases between the two germline ends. From germline, CDR1 is SGHTA and CDR2 FQGNSA. This CDR3 spans 13 amino acids. CDR3: CASSLESREKLFF. The CDR3 region has the DNA TGTGCCAGCAGCTTAGAATCCCGGGAAAAACTGTTTTTT.

In this sample, this clone turned up once. The chain carries TRBV5-6 and TRBJ1-1; a weak D match, TRBD1 (5 bases). Germline values: CDR1 SGHDT, CDR2 YYEEEE. The length of the CDR3 is 14 residues. The ends were cut back, 3 bases at V and 0 bases at J, with 9 bases in the middle. CDR3 amino acids: CASSWGPMNTEAFF. The CDR3 nucleotides read TGTGCCAGCAGCTGGGGACCGATGAACACTGAAGCTTTCTTT.

This clone was counted a few times. The chain combines TRBV6-4 with TRBJ1-5; 7 bases fit TRBD1. The germline gives CDR1 MRHNA, CDR2 SNTAGT. This CDR3 has 14 residues. The V gene end was trimmed by 5 bases and the J gene end by 4 bases; junction bases not matched to a gene: 5. The CDR3 DNA sequence: TGTGCCAGCAGTTCGACAGGGAATAATCAGCCCCAGCATTTT. It codes for CASSSTGNNQPQHF.

The rearrangement joins TRBV5-1 to TRBJ2-7; a weak D match, TRBD1 (6 bases). Looked up from germline, CDR1 is SGHRS and CDR2 is YFSETQ. The CDR3 is 14 residues long. V was shortened by 4 bases and J by 2 bases, with 13 bases between the two germline ends. CDR3 in DNA: TGCGCCAGCAGCCCCCAACAGGGCCCCTACGAGCAGTACGTC. Translating gives CASSPQQGPYEQYV.

The CDR3 DNA reads TGTGCCAGCAGCCAAGCGGTAGGGCTAGCTGTCACAGATACGCAGTATTTT. It is translated as CASSQAVGLAVTDTQYF. The chain recombines TRBV3-1 (or the pseudogene TRBV3-2) with TRBJ2-3; TRBD2 is a possible D gene (5 bases). Germline values: CDR1 LGHDT, CDR2 YNNKEL (reference sequence). With 1 base removed from V and 2 bases from J, the gap between germline ends came to 16 bases. The CDR3 is 17 amino acids.

The chain is built from TRBV30 and TRBJ2-3; 9 bases map to TRBD1. The CDR3 has 16 residues. Germline lookup yields CDR1 GTSNPN and CDR2 SVGIG (reference sequence). With 3 bases clipped from V and 6 bases from J, the junction kept 13 bases outside the gene matches. In DNA, the CDR3 is TGTGCCTGGAGGGGTTGGACAGGGGCCCCCCCGGATACGCAGTATTTT. Amino acids: CAWRGWTGAPPDTQYF.

V gene TRBV19 combines with J gene TRBJ2-5; TRBD1 agrees at 8 bases. This CDR3 is built from 15 residues. After removal of 6 bases from V and 2 bases from J, the junction contained 8 bases not matched to a gene. The germline gives CDR1 LNHDA, CDR2 SQIVND (reference sequence). This CDR3 reads CASRPPGTGQETQYF. CDR3 coding DNA: TGTGCCAGTAGACCGCCGGGGACAGGACAAGAGACCCAGTACTTC.

CDR3 loop: CASSQFRAGSYNEQFF. In DNA form, the CDR3 reads TGCGCCAGCAGCCAATTTCGGGCCGGCTCCTACAATGAGCAGTTCTTC. The chain uses TRBV4-1 and TRBJ2-1, with no clear D. V was pared by 2 bases and J by 0 bases, with 11 bases between. The CDR3 is 16 amino acids. Per the germline V gene, CDR1 is MGHRA and CDR2 is YSYEKL.

V gene TRBV18 combines with J gene TRBJ2-2, with D possibly being TRBD2 (6 bases). Trimming took 3 bases from V and 3 from J, leaving 17 bases between them. The CDR3 consists of 17 residues. The germline V gene encodes CDR1 KGHSH and CDR2 LQKENI. The CDR3, as DNA: TGTGCCAGCTCACCCAACCCCGGGACTCCCGACACCGGGGAGCTGTTTTTT. Its protein product is CASSPNPGTPDTGELFF.